This note documents a single T cell receptor (beta chain) sequence. There is no known antigen for this receptor. The record has no base qualities; no much larger clone is one base away. The data derive from a study of shared clonotypes between healthy human individuals (dated by TCRdb to the early 2020s). Some background on the complete study: A few men and two women, aged 18 to 49 years, made up the cohort. Blood TCR repertoires of about 5 healthy adults were deeply sequenced to estimate repertoire size and the extent of clonotype sharing between individuals. For each donor, CD4 naive and CD4 memory were each run on three plates, CD8 naive on two plates, and CD8 memory on one plate. Per donor, leukapheresis produced somewhere between about 0.94 and 9.5 billion PBMCs. Different laboratories and diverse techniques were used to prepare libraries and sequence TCR repertoires, to increase sequencing depth and limit assay-specific biases.

From the germline V gene, CDR1 is SGHDT and CDR2 is YYEEEE. The CDR3 goes from the cysteine to the phenylalanine over 15 residues. Left in the record is the CDR3 DNA by itself, 45 bases read in frame from the first base. Cut back by 1 base and 4 bases, the V and J ends lie 14 bases apart. TCR CDR3 regions were amplified from genomic DNA by multiplex PCR using the deep immunoSEQ assay. Genomic DNA extracted from each cell subset was distributed evenly over all wells of several immunoSEQ 96-well plates, and each plate served as one replicate. For sorted subsets, around 200 ng genomic DNA, equal to 30,000 or so T cell genomes, was loaded into each replicate PCR. The purified libraries were quantified using a Qubit 3.0 fluorometer, sized with a Bioanalyzer 2100, and then quantified again using the KAPA Library Quantification kit. Each immunoSEQ 96-well plate was sequenced on its own single-read 150-cycle Illumina NextSeq 550 flow cell. On the authors' methods: Because the immunoSEQ output held only junctional sequences and lacked quality scores, the filtering could not match the filtering applied to full-length reads. Sequences were annotated with PyIR, a Python wrapper for IgBLAST v1.9, using IMGT germline references to assign V/J genes and CDR3. Reads with weak V/J assignments (E-value above 1e-6), missing CDR3, stop codons, out-of-frame junctions, or ambiguous translated residues were removed. V3J clonotypes were defined as sequences sharing an identical inferred V gene, J gene, and CDR3 amino acid sequence. The percentage overlap between two repertoires was calculated by dividing the number of shared unique clonotypes by the size of the smaller repertoire. Repertoire richness was assessed with RTK rarefaction, the Chao1 estimator, and Recon v2.1 estimates of unobserved clonotypes. Generation probabilities were computed with OLGA for all TCRbeta clonotypes obtained by the gDNA method from four donors. TCRdb took this table from immuneACCESS and kept in-frame rearrangements with V and J called. Such tables lack part of the clones; where checked against another copy, unresolved V genes explain under half of the gap, and the rest is unexplained. V and J calls and clone size are given by that table; D and trimming were obtained from the DNA. The sample yields some 1,600,000 clones; about 98% were counted once. Approximately 0.45% of the sample belongs to the ten largest clones.

The donors were healthy, HIV-negative adults who had no recently reported acute infections or vaccinations. Every donor was a Caucasian adult residing in Nashville, Tennessee, USA. CD4+ T cells were enriched by magnetic negative selection, after which naive cells were positively selected on CD45RA and the negative fraction was taken as the memory subset. After blood collection by leukapheresis, PBMCs were isolated using Ficoll-Histopaque density gradient centrifugation and then cryopreserved in the vapor phase of liquid nitrogen. Analytical flow cytometry was used to check the purity and quantity of each magnetically sorted T cell population. From each sorted fraction, genomic DNA was isolated and quantified by UV absorbance on a Nanodrop 2000c. General study outcomes and caveats: Estimated clonotype richness was generally larger for naive than for memory subsets. Compared with non-shared clonotypes, clonotypes shared by all four sorted-subset donors had higher generation probabilities. Sampling was restricted to blood, and TCR repertoires in tissue are likely to differ from TCR repertoires in blood. Incomplete sequencing was indicated by rarefaction of sorted-subset datasets, despite the large sequencing depth. The small number of donors limited the genetic and exposure-history diversity represented. Pairwise subsampling indicated that sequencing depth was expected to affect the degree of clonotype sharing among donors. Approximately 5% of naive CD4, 3.5% of naive CD8, around 2.3% of memory CD4, and 0.4% of memory CD8 clonotypes were shared across a few donors.

The rearranged segments are TRBV5-6 and TRBJ1-2; no confident D gene assignment can be made. Source material: naive CD4+ T cells sorted from blood. What this sample's cell subset or site label stands for: CD45RA+ positively selected. The sequence derives from a man under 40 in good health. The sequence in DNA is TGTGCCAGCAGCTTGTGGCGCAGCATGGGCTATGGCTACACCTTC. Translated, this is CASSLWRSMGYGYTF.